This passage covers 4 T cell receptor beta chains from one sample sequenced in a study of graft-versus-host responses after intestinal transplantation. To release intraepithelial and lamina propria lymphocytes, the graft tissue was processed. Sequenced by immunoSEQ multiplex PCR; TCRdb stores in-frame clones only, minus some. The top ten hold 13% of the sample, which has roughly 15,000 clones, around 63% seen once. The sample consisted of ileum tissue, taken 524 days after transplant. These receptors all stem from a human patient who received an intestinal transplant, so some T cells may come from the graft donor.

This clone was detected a few times. The CDR3 DNA follows: TGTGCCTGGAGTGCCCTAACAGGGTCCTATGGCTACACCTTC. Amino acid sequence: CAWSALTGSYGYTF. This chain links TRBV30 with TRBJ1-2, with D possibly matching TRBD1 (6 bases). CDR1 GTSNPN and CDR2 SVGIG come from the germline V gene (reference sequence). Trimming left V 1 base short and J 4 bases short, with 13 bases between. The CDR3 has 14 residues.

V usage is TRBV5-6 and J usage is TRBJ2-3; 12 positions match TRBD2. The CDR3 runs to 16 residues. J gave up 2 bases and V 4 bases, and 5 bases lay outside the gene matches. Germline V gene data show CDR1 as SGHDT and CDR2 as YYEEEE. The CDR3 loop is CASSKTSGGHTDTQYF. In nucleotides, the CDR3 is TGTGCCAGCAGCAAGACTAGCGGGGGCCACACAGATACGCAGTATTTT.

The chain has TRBV11-2 and TRBJ1-6; no definite D call. The germline V and J ends were trimmed by 6 bases and 14 bases, with 11 bases remaining between them. This CDR3 region has 11 residues. Germline CDR1 reads SGHAT; CDR2 reads FQNNGV. DNA for the CDR3: TGTGCCAGCAGTTACCAGGAAGCCCTCCACTTT. Amino acid sequence: CASSYQEALHF.

The gene calls are TRBV5-5 and TRBJ2-5; D is uncertain. The J call may be incorrect, as the DNA end agrees better with TRBJ2-7. This CDR3 comprises 16 residues. The germline CDR1 and CDR2 sequences are SGHKS and YYEKEE (reference sequence). CDR3 sequence reads: CASSLAWLPLGYEQYF. The CDR3 region has the DNA TGTGCCAGCAGCTTGGCCTGGCTACCCCTGGGCTACGAGCAGTACTTC.